Presented here are 21 T cell receptor beta chains from one specimen sequenced in a study of shared T cell receptors in the human thymus. The assay was immunoSEQ multiplex PCR, and TCRdb's table has in-frame clones only and misses some. The sample has approximately 400,000 clones; approximately 95% are singletons. The sequenced sample consisted of thymocytes. These receptors were taken from a human donor.

The genes are TRBV28 and TRBJ1-2; D call uncertain. The ends were cut back, 4 bases at V and 7 bases at J, with 13 bases in the middle. This CDR3 has 13 residues. Germline V lookup: CDR1 MDHEN, CDR2 SYDVKM. The CDR3 spells CASSSRRGSGYTF. The CDR3 bases are TGTGCCAGCAGTTCTCGTCGGGGTAGTGGCTACACCTTC.

This clone has a single count. The V gene is TRBV9, the J gene TRBJ2-6; D not resolved. Between the trimmed V and J ends, which lost 0 bases and 0 bases, there was a span of 7 bases. This CDR3 spans 16 amino acids. Germline CDR1 is SGDLS and CDR2 is YYNGEE. CDR3: CASSVATDSGANVLTF. The CDR3 DNA reads TGTGCCAGCAGCGTAGCTACAGACTCTGGGGCCAACGTCCTGACTTTC.

The chain carries TRBV27 and TRBJ2-7; 8 positions match TRBD1. J was trimmed by 0 bases and V by 8 bases; bases with no gene match: 12. This CDR3 is built from 16 residues. Germline-derived CDR1 and CDR2 are MNHEY and SMNVEV (reference sequence). In nucleotides, the CDR3 is TGTGCCAGCCGAAGGACCCCCGGGACAGGCTCCTACGAGCAGTACTTC. Translating it yields CASRRTPGTGSYEQYF.

This sequence joins TRBV7-3 and TRBJ2-1, with TRBD2 identical over 8 bases. V lost 5 bases, J lost 0 bases, and 6 bases stayed unmatched. In germline, CDR1 is SGHTA, CDR2 FQGTGA. This CDR3 has 16 amino acids. The CDR3 sequence is CASSRERESSYNEQFF. The CDR3 nucleotides read TGTGCCAGCAGCCGGGAGCGGGAGAGCTCCTACAATGAGCAGTTCTTC.

This chain uses TRBV6-5 with TRBJ2-1, with TRBD2 identical over 12 bases. V lost 5 bases, J lost 7 bases, and 3 bases stayed unmatched. The CDR3 is 14 residues long. Germline values: CDR1 MNHEY, CDR2 SVGAGI. DNA for the CDR3: TGTGCCAGCAGTCTGGGACTAGCGGGTAATGAGCAGTTCTTC. It is translated as CASSLGLAGNEQFF.

This chain joins TRBV4-2 and TRBJ2-1; D tentatively reads TRBD1 or TRBD2 (5 bases each). The germline V gene encodes CDR1 LGHNA and CDR2 YNFKEQ. CDR3 length equals 15 residues. The V gene lost 5 bases and the J gene lost 0 bases, with 11 bases spanning the gap. CDR3 sequence: CASSLGPLSYNEQFF. Here the CDR3 DNA reads TGTGCCAGCAGCTTGGGACCCCTCTCCTACAATGAGCAGTTCTTC.

The chain is built from TRBV28 and TRBJ1-2; 9 nucleotides line up with TRBD1. Trimming cost V 8 bases and J 5 bases; bases outside gene matches: 21. This CDR3 contains 18 residues. CDR1 is MDHEN and CDR2 is SYDVKM in the germline V gene. CDR3 amino acids: CASYPRDRDRRFSYGYTF. Written as DNA, the CDR3 is TGTGCCAGCTACCCCCGGGACAGGGATCGGCGCTTCTCTTATGGCTACACCTTC.

CDR3 in amino acids: CASSQNFGLAGEIQETQYF. The CDR3 DNA reads as TGTGCCAGCAGCCAAAACTTCGGACTAGCGGGCGAAATCCAAGAGACCCAGTACTTC. The chain is built from TRBV4-2 and TRBJ2-5; TRBD2 aligns across 11 bases. From germline, CDR1 is LGHNA and CDR2 YNFKEQ. The CDR3 runs to 19 residues. With 2 bases clipped from V and 1 base from J, the junction kept 12 bases outside the gene matches.

V is TRBV29-1 and J is TRBJ2-4; perhaps TRBD2 as D (5 bases). V was clipped by 5 bases and J by 2 bases, with 7 bases between them. The CDR3 is 12 amino acids. CDR1 is SQVTM and CDR2 is ANQGSEA in the germline V gene. The CDR3 loop reads CSVLASKNIQYF. The CDR3 DNA reads as TGCAGCGTTCTAGCATCCAAAAACATTCAGTACTTC. Using reference TRBV29-1 and TRBJ2-4 for the parts outside the CDR3, the full variable domain is SAVISQKPSRDICQRGTSLTIQCQVDSQVTMMFWYRQQPGQSLTLIATANQGSEATYESGFVIDKFPISRPNLTFSTLTVSNMSPEDSSIYLCSVLASKNIQYFGAGTRLSVL.

The chain is built from TRBV27 and TRBJ2-3, with no clear D. The CDR3 consists of 13 residues. The V end was cut by 5 bases, the J end by 3 bases, with 9 bases between. Germline loops: CDR1 MNHEY, CDR2 SMNVEV (reference sequence). DNA of the CDR3: TGTGCCAGCAGTCCACGACGTACAGATACGCAGTATTTT. This translates into CASSPRRTDTQYF.

The chain employs TRBV14 and TRBJ2-6; the D gene is possibly TRBD1 (6 bases). Germline CDR1 is SGHDN and CDR2 is FVKESK. The CDR3 contains 17 residues. V was shortened by 2 bases and J by 0 bases, with 11 bases between the two germline ends. The CDR3 is CASSQTNRDSGANVLTF. CDR3 sequence (DNA): TGTGCCAGCAGCCAAACTAACAGGGACTCTGGGGCCAACGTCCTGACTTTC.

The chain joins TRBV27 to TRBJ2-2; a possible D gene is TRBD1 (6 bases). The germline V gene encodes CDR1 MNHEY and CDR2 SMNVEV (reference sequence). The CDR3 is 15 residues long. V was cut by 6 bases and J by 5 bases, with 16 bases left in between. This chain's CDR3 is CASSSLQGVTGELFF. The CDR3 bases are TGTGCCAGCAGCTCCCTACAGGGAGTAACCGGGGAGCTGTTTTTT.

The chain joins TRBV18 to TRBJ1-2; unclear D gene. Germline-derived CDR1 and CDR2 are KGHSH and LQKENI. V lost 0 bases and J 0 bases, leaving 11 bases between the germline ends. The CDR3 has 16 residues. CDR3 nucleotides: TGTGCCAGCTCACCACCCCCCGCCGGGACTAACTATGGCTACACCTTC. Translating it yields CASSPPPAGTNYGYTF.

This clone was observed a single time. The chain has TRBV10-3 and TRBJ2-6; D perhaps matches TRBD2 (5 bases). Trimming removed 3 bases at V and 4 bases at J, with 7 bases between. Germline lookup yields CDR1 ENHRY and CDR2 SYGVKD. This CDR3 comprises 14 residues. The CDR3 here is CAISDLAGANVLTF. The CDR3 DNA sequence: TGTGCCATCAGTGACCTAGCCGGGGCCAACGTCCTGACTTTC.

This clone was detected once. V and J are TRBV28 and TRBJ1-5; 7 nucleotides line up with TRBD1. The germline CDR1 and CDR2 sequences are MDHEN and SYDVKM. The CDR3 is 14 amino acids. V lost 5 bases and J lost 2; bases outside the gene matches: 3. In DNA, the CDR3 is TGTGCCAGCAGTCCCGGGACAGGCAATCAGCCCCAGCATTTT. This gives the protein CASSPGTGNQPQHF.

As for this clone: An end of the junction differs from the germline gene, which may be a read error. This chain joins TRBV4-2 and TRBJ2-7, with 9 bases that match TRBD2. The CDR3 spans 14 residues. Germline lookup yields CDR1 LGHNA and CDR2 YNFKEQ. The CDR3 protein is CASSQGREGARLHF. CDR3 in DNA: TGTGCCAGCAGCCAAGGGCGGGAGGGCGCTCGGCTGCACTTC.

In this sample, this clone turned up once. This chain links TRBV28 with TRBJ1-2, with a weak D call TRBD1 (6 bases). V was trimmed by 3 bases and J by 9 bases, leaving 23 bases between them. Looked up from germline, CDR1 is MDHEN and CDR2 is SYDVKM. CDR3 size: 16 residues. CDR3 amino acids: CASSFRHRDKVRCYTF. DNA of the CDR3: TGTGCCAGCAGTTTCAGACACCGGGACAAGGTTCGTTGCTACACCTTC.

CDR3 sequence reads: CASSIVAGAYEQYF. The CDR3 DNA follows: TGCGCCAGCAGCATAGTAGCGGGGGCCTACGAGCAGTACTTC. The chain combines TRBV5-1 with TRBJ2-7; 9 bases agree with TRBD2. CDR3 length equals 14 residues. V dropped 4 bases and J dropped 2; count of bases not matched to a gene: 4. CDR1 and CDR2 from the germline V gene are SGHRS and YFSETQ.

The chain combines TRBV2 with TRBJ2-2, with TRBD1 identical over 11 bases. This CDR3 contains 17 residues. Germline assignment: CDR1 SNHLY and CDR2 FYNNEI. J was trimmed by 7 bases and V by 3 bases; bases with no gene match: 10. CDR3 protein: CASSETDRGPQGGELFF. The CDR3 region has the DNA TGTGCCAGCAGTGAGACGGACAGGGGGCCCCAAGGCGGGGAGCTGTTTTTT.

This chain links TRBV6-4 with TRBJ2-7; D is perhaps TRBD1 or TRBD2 (6 bases each). Germline V lookup: CDR1 MRHNA, CDR2 SNTAGT. Deletions cut 2 bases from V and 2 bases from J, with 16 bases between. The CDR3 length is 16 residues. CDR3 region: CASSDRPGAPPYEQYF. DNA for the CDR3: TGTGCCAGCAGTGACCGTCCGGGGGCGCCTCCCTACGAGCAGTACTTC.

This chain uses TRBV12-5 with TRBJ1-1; a possible D gene is TRBD1 (5 bases). CDR1 and CDR2 (germline): LGHNT, FRNRAP. This CDR3 has 17 residues. V was pared by 2 bases and J by 8 bases, with 24 bases between. CDR3 in amino acids: CASGLLQPTLQDQEAFF. The CDR3 DNA reads TGTGCTAGTGGTTTGCTACAACCGACCTTACAGGACCAAGAAGCTTTCTTT.